This T cell receptor (beta chain) stems from a study of shared clonotypes between healthy human individuals. Germline CDR1 and CDR2: GTSNPN and SVGIG (reference sequence). This CDR3 is built from 15 residues. The J segment lost 6 bases and the V segment lost 8 bases, leaving 13 bases of the junction unmatched. Genomic DNA per cell subset filled all wells of several immunoSEQ plates. Measured with immunoSEQ multiplex PCR; TCRdb has only the in-frame clones, and not every one. The sample carries some 2,000,000 clones, 95% recorded once. A split of CD4+ cells into CD45RA+ naive and CD45RA-negative memory subsets was performed.

The chain carries TRBV30 and TRBJ2-2; 9 nucleotides line up with TRBD1. Sequencing was carried out using naive CD4+ T cells sorted from blood. The subset denotes: CD45RA+ positively selected. The source of this sequence is a man between 18 and 29 years old in good health. The DNA for the CDR3 is TGTGCCCGAAAGGAATGGGACAGGGCGGCCGGGGAGCTGTTTTTT. Translating it yields CARKEWDRAAGELFF.